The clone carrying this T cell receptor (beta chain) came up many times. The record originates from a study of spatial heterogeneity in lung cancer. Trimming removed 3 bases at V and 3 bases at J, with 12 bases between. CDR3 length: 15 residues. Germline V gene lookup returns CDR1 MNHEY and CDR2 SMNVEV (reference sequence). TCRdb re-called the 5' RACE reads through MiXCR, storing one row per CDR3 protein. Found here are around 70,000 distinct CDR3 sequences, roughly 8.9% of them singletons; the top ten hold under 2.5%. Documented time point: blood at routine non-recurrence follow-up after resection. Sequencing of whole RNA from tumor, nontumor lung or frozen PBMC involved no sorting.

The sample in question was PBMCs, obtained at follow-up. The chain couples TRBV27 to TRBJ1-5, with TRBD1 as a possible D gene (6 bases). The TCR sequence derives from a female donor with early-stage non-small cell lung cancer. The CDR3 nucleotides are TGTGCCAGCAGTTTTACAGGGTTGGACAATCAGCCCCAGCATTTT. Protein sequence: CASSFTGLDNQPQHF.